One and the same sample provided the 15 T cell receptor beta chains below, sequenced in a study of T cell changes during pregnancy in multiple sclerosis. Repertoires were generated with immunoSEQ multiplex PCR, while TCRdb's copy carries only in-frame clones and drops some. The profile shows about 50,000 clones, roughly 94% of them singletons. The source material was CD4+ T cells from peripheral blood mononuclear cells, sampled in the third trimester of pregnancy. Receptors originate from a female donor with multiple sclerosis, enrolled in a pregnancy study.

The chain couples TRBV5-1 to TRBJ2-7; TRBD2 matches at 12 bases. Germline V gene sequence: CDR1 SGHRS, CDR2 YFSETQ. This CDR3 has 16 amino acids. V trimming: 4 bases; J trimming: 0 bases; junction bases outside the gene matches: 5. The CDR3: CASSPGLAGSSYEQYF. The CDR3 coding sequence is TGCGCCAGCAGCCCCGGACTAGCGGGGAGCTCCTACGAGCAGTACTTC. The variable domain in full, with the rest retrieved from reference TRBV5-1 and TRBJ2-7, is KAGVTQTPRYLIKTRGQQVTLSCSPISGHRSVSWYQQTPGQGLQFLFEYFSETQRNKGNFPGRFSGRQFSNSRSEMNVSTLELGDSALYLCASSPGLAGSSYEQYFGPGTRLTVT.

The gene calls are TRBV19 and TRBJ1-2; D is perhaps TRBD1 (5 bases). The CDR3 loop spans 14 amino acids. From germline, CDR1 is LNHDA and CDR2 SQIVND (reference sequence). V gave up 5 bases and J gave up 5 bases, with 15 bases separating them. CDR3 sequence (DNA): TGTGCCAGTAGTCGTGACAGCTATATTTATGGCTACACCTTC. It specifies CASSRDSYIYGYTF.

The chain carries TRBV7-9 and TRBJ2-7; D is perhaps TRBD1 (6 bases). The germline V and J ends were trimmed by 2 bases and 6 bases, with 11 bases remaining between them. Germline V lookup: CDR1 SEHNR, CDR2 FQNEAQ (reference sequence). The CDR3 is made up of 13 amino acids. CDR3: CASSLSTGTEQYF. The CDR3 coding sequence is TGTGCCAGCAGCTTAAGTACAGGGACCGAGCAGTACTTC.

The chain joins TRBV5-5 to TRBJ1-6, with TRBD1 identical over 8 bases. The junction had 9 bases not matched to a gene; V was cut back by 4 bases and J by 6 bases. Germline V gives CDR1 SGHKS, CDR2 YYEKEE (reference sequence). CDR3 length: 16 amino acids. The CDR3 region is CASSLGQGPLNSPLHF. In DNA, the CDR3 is TGTGCCAGCAGCCTCGGACAGGGCCCACTTAATTCACCCCTCCACTTT.

CDR3: CASSYTGGDEKLFF. The CDR3 region has the DNA TGTGCCAGCAGCTACACAGGGGGCGATGAAAAACTGTTTTTT. The J gene is TRBJ1-4, the V gene TRBV5-4; TRBD1 aligns across 9 bases. The V gene's germline CDR1 is SGHNT and CDR2 YYREEE (reference sequence). The CDR3 has 14 amino acids. V lost 3 bases and J lost 6; bases outside the gene matches: 3. Together with reference TRBV5-4 and TRBJ1-4, the CDR3 gives the full variable domain: ETGVTQSPTHLIKTRGQQVTLRCSSQSGHNTVSWYQQALGQGPQFIFQYYREEENGRGNFPPRFSGLQFPNYSSELNVNALELDDSALYLCASSYTGGDEKLFFGSGTQLSVL.

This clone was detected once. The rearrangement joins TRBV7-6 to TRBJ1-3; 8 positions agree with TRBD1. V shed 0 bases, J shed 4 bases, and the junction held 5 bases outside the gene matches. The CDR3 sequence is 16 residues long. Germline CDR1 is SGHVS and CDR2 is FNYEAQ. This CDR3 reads CASSLAGQGTGNTIYF. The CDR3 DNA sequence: TGTGCCAGCAGCTTAGCTGGACAGGGAACAGGAAACACCATATATTTT.

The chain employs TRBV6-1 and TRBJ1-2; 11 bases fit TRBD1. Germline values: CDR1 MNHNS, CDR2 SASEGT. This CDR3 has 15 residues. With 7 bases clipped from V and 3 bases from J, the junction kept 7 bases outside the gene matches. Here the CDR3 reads CASTKRTGGDYGYTF. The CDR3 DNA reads TGTGCCAGCACCAAAAGGACAGGGGGCGACTATGGCTACACCTTC.

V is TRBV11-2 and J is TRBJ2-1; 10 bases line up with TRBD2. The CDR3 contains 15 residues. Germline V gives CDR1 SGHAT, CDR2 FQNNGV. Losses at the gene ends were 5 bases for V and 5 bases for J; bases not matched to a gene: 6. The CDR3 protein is CASSPWTSGNNEQFF. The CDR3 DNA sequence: TGTGCCAGCAGCCCGTGGACTAGCGGTAACAATGAGCAGTTCTTC. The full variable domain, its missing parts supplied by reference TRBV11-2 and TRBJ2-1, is EAGVAQSPRYKIIEKRQSVAFWCNPISGHATLYWYQQILGQGPKLLIQFQNNGVVDDSQLPKDRFSAERLKGVDSTLKIQPAKLEDSAVYLCASSPWTSGNNEQFFGPGTRLTVL.

Written as DNA, the CDR3 is TGTGCCAGCAGCGTGGGCGGGAGGGAGGCCGGGGAGCTGTTTTTT. Protein sequence: CASSVGGREAGELFF. The rearrangement uses TRBV9 and TRBJ2-2; 9 nucleotides line up with TRBD2. CDR1 and CDR2 (germline): SGDLS, YYNGEE. The V and J ends lost 2 bases and 6 bases, in that order; junction bases with no gene match: 5. The CDR3 sequence is 15 residues long.

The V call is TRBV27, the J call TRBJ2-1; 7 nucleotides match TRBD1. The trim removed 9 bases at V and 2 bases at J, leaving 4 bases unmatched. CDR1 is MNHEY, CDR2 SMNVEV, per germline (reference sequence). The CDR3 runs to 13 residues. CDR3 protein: CASLGQAYNEQFF. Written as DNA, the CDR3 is TGTGCCAGTCTAGGACAGGCCTACAATGAGCAGTTCTTC.

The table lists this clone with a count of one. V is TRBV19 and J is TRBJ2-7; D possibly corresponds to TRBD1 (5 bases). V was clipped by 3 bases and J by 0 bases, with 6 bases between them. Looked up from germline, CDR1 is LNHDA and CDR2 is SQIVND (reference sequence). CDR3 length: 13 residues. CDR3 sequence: CASSIQGSYEQYF. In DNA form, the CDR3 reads TGTGCCAGTAGTATCCAGGGCTCCTACGAGCAGTACTTC.

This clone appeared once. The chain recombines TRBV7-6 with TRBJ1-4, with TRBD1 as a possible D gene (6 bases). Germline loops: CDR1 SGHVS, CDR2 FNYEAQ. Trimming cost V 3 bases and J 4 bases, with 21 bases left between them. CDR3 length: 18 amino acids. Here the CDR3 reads CASSFPTPGTMFNEKLFF. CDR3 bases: TGTGCCAGCAGCTTCCCAACTCCCGGGACAATGTTTAATGAAAAACTGTTTTTT.

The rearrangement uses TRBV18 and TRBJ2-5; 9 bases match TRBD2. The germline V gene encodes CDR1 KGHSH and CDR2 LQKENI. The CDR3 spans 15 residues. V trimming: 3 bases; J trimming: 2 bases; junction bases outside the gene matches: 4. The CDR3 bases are TGTGCCAGCTCACCGGGGACTAGCCAACAAGAGACCCAGTACTTC. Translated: CASSPGTSQQETQYF.

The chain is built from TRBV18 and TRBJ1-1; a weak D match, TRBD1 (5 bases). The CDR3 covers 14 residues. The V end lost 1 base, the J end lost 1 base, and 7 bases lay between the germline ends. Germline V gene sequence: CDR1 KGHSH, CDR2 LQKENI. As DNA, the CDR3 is TGTGCCAGCTCACCACAACAGGAGAACACTGAAGCTTTCTTT. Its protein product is CASSPQQENTEAFF.

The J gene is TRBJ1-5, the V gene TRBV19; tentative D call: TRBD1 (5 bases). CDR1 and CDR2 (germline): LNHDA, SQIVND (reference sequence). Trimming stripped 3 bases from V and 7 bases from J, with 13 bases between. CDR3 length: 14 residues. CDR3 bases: TGTGCCAGTAGTATCGGGACTGGGGGGCAGCCCCAGCATTTT. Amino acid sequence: CASSIGTGGQPQHF.